The next 14 T cell receptor beta chains were all read from a single sample in a study of T cells and copy number aberrations in small-cell lung cancer (dated by TCRdb to the early 2020s). Library preparation employed the immunoSEQ multiplex PCR assay. Not all clones reach the TCRdb copy of this immuneACCESS table, which keeps in-frame sequences only. Checked studies attribute under half of the gap to unresolved V genes and leave the rest unexplained. Across this sample there are hundreds of clones, with over 80% seen only once. In total, the top ten clones hold 3% to 4% of the sample. Sequencing was performed on normal tissue next to the tumor. The receptor source for this set is a man between 45 and 60 years old with small cell lung cancer.

As regards this clone: A read error may account for a junction end that differs from germline. J is TRBJ2-7 and V is TRBV7-2; 7 bases align to TRBD1. The V gene's germline CDR1 is SGHTA and CDR2 FQGNSA. CDR3 length: 13 residues. Here the CDR3 reads CASSLLPPGTAFF. The DNA of the CDR3 is TGTGCCAGCAGCTTATTGCCACCCGGGACAGCGTTCTTC.

The CDR3 here is CASRLGGGTYEQYF. The DNA of the CDR3 is TGTGCCAGCAGACTCGGAGGGGGGACCTACGAGCAGTACTTC. The chain uses TRBV5-4 and TRBJ2-7; TRBD1 or TRBD2 may be the D gene (6 bases each). The CDR3 totals 14 residues. Germline assignment: CDR1 SGHNT and CDR2 YYREEE (reference sequence). The V end was cut by 5 bases, the J end by 2 bases, with 14 bases between.

The rearrangement uses TRBV28 and TRBJ2-1; 10 nucleotides match TRBD2. CDR1 is MDHEN, CDR2 SYDVKM, per germline. The CDR3 consists of 14 residues. With V trimmed by 4 bases and J by 6 bases, 3 bases remained unmatched. In DNA, the CDR3 is TGTGCCAGCAGTTCCGGGACTAGCGTCAATGAGCAGTTCTTC. This translates into CASSSGTSVNEQFF. The variable domain in full, completed from reference TRBV28 and TRBJ2-1, reads DVKVTQSSRYLVKRTGEKVFLECVQDMDHENMFWYRQDPGLGLRLIYFSYDVKMKEKGDIPEGYSVSREKKERFSLILESASTNQTSMYLCASSSGTSVNEQFFGPGTRLTVL.

The chain has TRBV9 and TRBJ1-1, with 8 bases identical to TRBD1. Trimming took 0 bases from V and 14 from J; bases not matched to a gene: 9. Germline V gives CDR1 SGDLS, CDR2 YYNGEE. The CDR3 runs to 13 residues. CDR3 sequence (DNA): TGTGCCAGCAGCGTAGGGAGCGGAGGACAGGGCTTCTTT. This gives the protein CASSVGSGGQGFF.

Only one count was recorded for this clone. The V call is TRBV7-9, the J call TRBJ1-1; D is unresolved. V lost 11 bases and J lost 3, with 16 bases in between. The CDR3 extends over 13 amino acids. Germline loops: CDR1 SEHNR, CDR2 FQNEAQ (reference sequence). The CDR3 sequence is CAGSLEGHTEAFF. The CDR3 nucleotides read TGTGCCGGCTCCCTCGAGGGCCACACTGAAGCTTTCTTT.

The chain combines TRBV7-2 with TRBJ1-3; a possible D gene is TRBD1 (5 bases). This CDR3 contains 15 residues. Trimming shortened V by 5 bases and J by 0 bases, and 11 bases separated the two germline ends. CDR1 is SGHTA, CDR2 FQGNSA, per germline. CDR3 bases: TGTGCCAGCAGCGAACAGGACTTCTCTGGAAACACCATATATTTT. Translation gives CASSEQDFSGNTIYF.

The chain is built from TRBV28 and TRBJ2-7; 11 bases match TRBD2. The V gene end was trimmed by 8 bases and the J gene end by 3 bases; junction bases not matched to a gene: 6. Germline-derived CDR1 and CDR2 are MDHEN and SYDVKM. The CDR3 runs to 14 residues. This CDR3 reads CASGNLAGGYEQYF. The CDR3, as DNA: TGTGCCAGCGGAAATCTAGCGGGAGGCTACGAGCAGTACTTC.

The chain has TRBV28 and TRBJ1-1; no clear D gene. V lost 0 bases to trimming and J lost 3 bases, with 8 bases between them. The germline CDR1 and CDR2 sequences are MDHEN and SYDVKM. The CDR3 covers 14 residues. The CDR3 protein is CASSLWGGYTEAFF. CDR3 coding DNA: TGTGCCAGCAGTTTATGGGGTGGGTACACTGAAGCTTTCTTT.

This chain joins TRBV4-2 and TRBJ2-4; the D gene is possibly TRBD1 (6 bases). Germline values: CDR1 LGHNA, CDR2 YNFKEQ. The CDR3 contains 18 residues. V lost 1 base, J lost 0 bases, and 16 bases lay in between. CDR3 sequence: CASSQVGGGSIAKNIQYF. In DNA form, the CDR3 reads TGTGCCAGCAGCCAAGTTGGGGGCGGCTCCATAGCCAAAAACATTCAGTACTTC.

J is TRBJ1-4 and V is TRBV9, with 7 nucleotides matching TRBD1. V lost 6 bases to trimming and J lost 3 bases; unmatched junction nucleotides: 5. The germline V gene has CDR1 SGDLS and CDR2 YYNGEE. The CDR3 covers 14 residues. The CDR3 region is CASNAQGANEKLFF. CDR3 nucleotides: TGTGCCAGCAACGCGCAGGGGGCTAATGAAAAACTGTTTTTT.

This clone was seen once. V and J are TRBV28 and TRBJ1-2; the match to TRBD1 covers 8 bases. The CDR3 spans 15 residues. V shed 7 bases and J 8 bases; nucleotides not matched to a gene: 15. Germline loops: CDR1 MDHEN, CDR2 SYDVKM. CDR3 sequence reads: CASTFGQGEGEGYTF. CDR3 nucleotide sequence: TGTGCCAGCACCTTCGGACAGGGCGAGGGTGAGGGCTACACCTTC.

The chain joins TRBV7-6 to TRBJ1-1; no firm D call. Germline values: CDR1 SGHVS, CDR2 FNYEAQ. The CDR3 consists of 13 residues. Trimming removed 3 bases at V and 2 bases at J, with 7 bases between. CDR3 sequence reads: CASSLTENTEAFF. CDR3 coding DNA: TGTGCCAGCAGCTTGACCGAAAACACTGAAGCTTTCTTT.

This clone turned up a few times. The V call is TRBV29-1, the J call TRBJ2-7; 8 bases are a match to TRBD2. There are 14 residues in the CDR3. Unmatched junction bases numbered 5, after V lost 1 base and J lost 3 bases. Germline V lookup: CDR1 SQVTM, CDR2 ANQGSEA. CDR3 amino acids: CSVEGASGLYEQYF. The CDR3 bases are TGCAGCGTTGAAGGAGCTAGCGGGCTCTACGAGCAGTACTTC.

The chain uses TRBV7-9 and TRBJ1-4, with D maybe TRBD1 (6 bases). There are 14 residues in the CDR3. Germline CDR1 and CDR2: SEHNR and FQNEAQ (reference sequence). V shed 3 bases and J shed 4 bases, with 9 bases lying between them. Here the CDR3 reads CASSFGQINEKLFF. CDR3 nucleotides: TGTGCCAGCAGCTTCGGACAGATTAATGAAAAACTGTTTTTT.